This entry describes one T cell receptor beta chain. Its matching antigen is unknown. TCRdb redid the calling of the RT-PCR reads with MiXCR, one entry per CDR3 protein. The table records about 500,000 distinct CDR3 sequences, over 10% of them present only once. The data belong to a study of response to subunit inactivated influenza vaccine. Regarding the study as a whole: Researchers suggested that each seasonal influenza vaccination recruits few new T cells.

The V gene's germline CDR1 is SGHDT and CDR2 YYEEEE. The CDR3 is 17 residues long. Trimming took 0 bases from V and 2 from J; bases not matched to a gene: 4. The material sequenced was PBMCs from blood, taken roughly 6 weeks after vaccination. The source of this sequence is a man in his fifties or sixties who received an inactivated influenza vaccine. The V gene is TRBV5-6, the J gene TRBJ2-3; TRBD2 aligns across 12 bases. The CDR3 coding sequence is TGTGCCAGCAGCTTGGAACTAGCGGGGGGTAACACAGATACGCAGTATTTT. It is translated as CASSLELAGGNTDTQYF.